What follows describes a single T cell receptor (beta chain). The data belong to a study of blood T cell repertoires in COVID-19. Across the whole study: The cDNA or gDNA used as material had been derived from T cells, B-cell-depleted T cells, or PBMCs.

Data came from immunoSEQ multiplex PCR; TCRdb stores just in-frame clones and leaves some out. Counted here are 200,000 or so clones, approximately 85% occurring once; the ten biggest clones make up roughly 3.5%. Germline CDR1 and CDR2: ENHRY and SYGVKD. With V trimmed by 5 bases and J by 1 base, 7 bases remained unmatched. The CDR3 is made up of 15 amino acids. The receptor's source is a man in his fifties or sixties with acute or convalescent COVID-19. The specimen was peripheral blood. The chain is built from TRBV10-3 and TRBJ1-1; 7 positions match TRBD1. This CDR3 reads CAISPTGRKNTEAFF. CDR3 sequence (DNA): TGTGCCATCAGTCCGACAGGGAGAAAGAACACTGAAGCTTTCTTT.